This T cell receptor beta chain was identified in a study of cytomegalovirus exposure and HLA in healthy donors. 13 Jbeta primers and 60 Vbeta primers were used for the PCR. Using immunoSEQ multiplex PCR, the repertoire was profiled, and TCRdb retains in-frame clones only, with some absent. The sample table sets out some 60,000 clones. V lost 6 bases, J lost 3 bases, and 6 bases stayed unmatched. Germline CDR1 is SNHLY and CDR2 is FYNNEI. This CDR3 contains 15 residues. The TCR was taken from a man aged 25-40 years in good health and CMV-seropositive. The sequenced sample consisted of PBMCs. V usage is TRBV2 and J usage is TRBJ1-5, with 9 nucleotides matching TRBD1. The CDR3 here is CASRVGQGDNQPQHF. The CDR3 DNA follows: TGTGCCAGCAGAGTGGGACAGGGCGACAATCAGCCCCAGCATTTT.